The present TCR beta chain was sequenced within a study of blood T cell repertoires in COVID-19 (dated by TCRdb to the early 2020s). With regard to the full study: The collaborator samples originated in the United States, Italy and Spain and spanned the acute and convalescent phases of COVID-19. The prospective study material was composed of cDNA or gDNA derived from T cells, B-cell-depleted T cells, or PBMCs. The dataset comprised deeply sampled blood TCRbeta repertoires from subjects exposed to, actively infected with, or recovered from COVID-19. The repertoires were made available in a free public database intended to serve as a resource for research on the immune response to SARS-CoV-2. Samples came from the ongoing ImmuneRACE study (first 160 participants) plus 1,254 subjects from 6 global collaborators. The sample metadata nearly always contained a de-identified subject ID, COVID-19 status, age in years and sex. Where HLA class I and class II types were available, the types were taken from metadata supplied by the sample provider, not from assay-based typing.

TCRbeta CDR3 regions were amplified from genomic DNA using the immunoSEQ Assay, a bias-controlled multiplex PCR. In the paper's pipeline: Nucleated cell counts per sample were estimated from amplification of reference gene primers within the assay. Sequence reads were collapsed and filtered to measure the absolute abundance of every unique TCRbeta CDR3 rearrangement. For each sample, productive Simpson clonality was calculated as the square root of Simpson's diversity index over productive rearrangements. Held by TCRdb, this immuneACCESS table contains in-frame sequences only and omits some clones. Under half of the omission traces to an unresolved V gene where checked; the cause of the rest is unknown. Clonal size and the V and J genes are those of that table, whereas D and trimming came from the DNA. The sample profile shows about 160,000 clones; roughly four fifths of them were found once. Approximately 22% of the sample lies in the top ten.

Beyond this particular receptor, the publication reports: The quantity of clinical and demographic metadata differed by source and by participant and was supplied without curation.

Details on this clone: Its antigen has not been determined. The input lacks base qualities; no much larger clone sits a single base away.

CDR1 and CDR2, looked up from the germline V gene, are LGHNA and YSLEER. V gives up 0 bases and J gives up 8 bases, and the segment between their germline ends measures 8 bases. The CDR3 starts with the cysteine, ends with the phenylalanine, and has 13 residues. The read is trimmed to its CDR3 DNA, 39 bases read in frame from base 1. Whole blood was collected in K2EDTA tubes by collaborating institutions according to the institutions' own protocols. For TCRbeta analysis, collaborators shipped samples as frozen whole blood, isolated PBMCs, or DNA extracted from either of those sample types. The sequencing sample was made of peripheral blood. The sequence derives from an elderly woman with acute or convalescent COVID-19. The chain couples TRBV4-3 to TRBJ1-5; the D gene assignment is ambiguous. The CDR3 in this case is CASSQDISKPQHF. The DNA sequence is TGCGCCAGCAGCCAAGACATTTCAAAGCCCCAGCATTTT.